This T cell receptor beta chain was sequenced during a study of blood T cell repertoires in COVID-19. On the study more broadly: There were acute and convalescent COVID-19 samples, and they came from the United States, Italy and Spain.

Libraries were prepared by immunoSEQ multiplex PCR; TCRdb keeps only in-frame clonotypes and omits some of them. The table lists 120,000 or so clones, roughly four fifths of them singletons, with around 11% in the top ten. V was clipped by 7 bases and J by 5 bases; unmatched bases: 15. From germline, CDR1 is MDHEN and CDR2 SYDVKM. The CDR3 totals 16 residues. Specimen: peripheral blood. The chain links TRBV28 to TRBJ2-5, with 8 positions matching TRBD1. The TCR sequence derives from a man in his 60s with acute or convalescent COVID-19. This chain's CDR3 is CASTPLRGRGRETQYF. The CDR3 bases are TGTGCCAGCACTCCCCTGAGGGGCAGGGGGCGTGAGACCCAGTACTTC.